The following is a TCR beta chain sequence with its context. Other nucleotide sequences from this sample produce the same CDR3. V was clipped by 1 base and J by 4 bases, with 7 bases between them. The CDR3 length is 13 residues. Germline V CDR1 and CDR2: LNHDA, SQIVND (reference sequence). Using immunoSEQ multiplex PCR, the repertoire was profiled, and TCRdb retains in-frame clones only, with some absent. In the table there are some 2,500,000 clones, 80% to 95% of which are singletons. The data belong to a study of shared clonotypes between healthy human individuals. The chain is built from TRBV19 and TRBJ1-1; D remains ambiguous. This receptor was identified in a man younger than 30 in good health. Some clones in this sample may be carry-over from other donors' samples. What was sequenced was naive CD4+ T cells from PBMCs. Subset noted: CD45RA+ positively selected. The CDR3 DNA is TGTGCCAGTAGTATAGGACGGGGCACTGAAGCTTTCTTT. It is translated as CASSIGRGTEAFF.